This T cell receptor beta chain derives from a study of T cells in Graves' hyperthyroidism and ophthalmopathy. Findings of the study overall: Expanded thyroid clonotypes (above 0.001) were mostly also found in blood.

RNA transcripts were the template for amplifying TCR beta CDR3 regions. The TCR CDR3 first-round RT-PCR relied on the HTBI primer set. A single record per CDR3 protein comes from TCRdb applying MiXCR to the multiplex PCR reads. The sample records 210,000 or so distinct CDR3 sequences, 17% being singletons. The hyperthyroidism patients had all been newly diagnosed, and their disease duration was under 2 months. Their ages ranged from 18 to 65 years. From more than 9.5 ml of fresh peripheral blood, PBMCs were isolated. Germline-derived CDR1 and CDR2 are WSHSY and SAAADI. The germline V and J ends were trimmed by 3 bases and 5 bases, with 11 bases remaining between them. CDR3 length equals 14 residues. This clonotype has a count of ten or more. Its antigen is unknown.

This chain connects TRBV10-2 to TRBJ1-5, with D maybe TRBD1 (6 bases). The sequenced sample was blood. This clonotype was obtained from a man aged 45-60 years with Graves' hyperthyroidism. CDR3 DNA sequence: TGCGCCAGCAGTGAAGGACAGAATTATCAGCCCCAGCATTTT. This encodes CASSEGQNYQPQHF.